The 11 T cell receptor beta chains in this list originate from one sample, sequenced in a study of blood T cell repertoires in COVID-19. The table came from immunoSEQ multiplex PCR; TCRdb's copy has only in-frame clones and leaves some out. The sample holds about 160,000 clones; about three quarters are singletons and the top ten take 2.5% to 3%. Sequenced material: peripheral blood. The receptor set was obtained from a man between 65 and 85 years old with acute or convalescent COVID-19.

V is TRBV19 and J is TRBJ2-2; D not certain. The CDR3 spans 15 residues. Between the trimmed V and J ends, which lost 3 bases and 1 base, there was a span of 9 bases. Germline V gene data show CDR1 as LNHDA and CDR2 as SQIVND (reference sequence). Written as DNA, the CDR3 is TGTGCCAGTAGTATGGGCCTGGGGAACACCGGGGAGCTGTTTTTT. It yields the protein CASSMGLGNTGELFF.

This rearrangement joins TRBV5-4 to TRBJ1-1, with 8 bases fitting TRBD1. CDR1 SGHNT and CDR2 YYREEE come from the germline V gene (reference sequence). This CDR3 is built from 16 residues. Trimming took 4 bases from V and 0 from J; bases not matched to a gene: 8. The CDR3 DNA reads TGTGCCAGCAGCCCCGACCGGACAGGGCTGAACACTGAAGCTTTCTTT. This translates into CASSPDRTGLNTEAFF.

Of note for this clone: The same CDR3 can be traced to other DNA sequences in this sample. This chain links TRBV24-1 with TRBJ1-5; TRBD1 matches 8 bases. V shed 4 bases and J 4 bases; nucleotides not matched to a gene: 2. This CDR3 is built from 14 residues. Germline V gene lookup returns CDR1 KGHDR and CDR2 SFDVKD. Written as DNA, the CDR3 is TGTGCCACCAGTGAACGACAGGGGAATCAGCCCCAGCATTTT. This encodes CATSERQGNQPQHF.

The CDR3 loop reads CASSLDRDEKLFF. CDR3 bases: TGTGCCAGTAGCCTTGACAGGGACGAAAAACTGTTTTTT. The chain has TRBV19 and TRBJ1-4, with 7 nucleotides matching TRBD1. The J segment lost 8 bases and the V segment lost 6 bases, leaving 6 bases of the junction unmatched. Germline values: CDR1 LNHDA, CDR2 SQIVND (reference sequence). The CDR3 runs 13 residues.

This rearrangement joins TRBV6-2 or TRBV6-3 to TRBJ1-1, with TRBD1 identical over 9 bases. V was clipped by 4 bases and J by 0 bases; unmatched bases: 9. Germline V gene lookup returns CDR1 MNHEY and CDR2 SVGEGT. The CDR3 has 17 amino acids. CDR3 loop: CASSFRTGDTLNTEAFF. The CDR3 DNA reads TGTGCCAGCAGTTTTAGGACAGGGGATACCTTGAACACTGAAGCTTTCTTT.

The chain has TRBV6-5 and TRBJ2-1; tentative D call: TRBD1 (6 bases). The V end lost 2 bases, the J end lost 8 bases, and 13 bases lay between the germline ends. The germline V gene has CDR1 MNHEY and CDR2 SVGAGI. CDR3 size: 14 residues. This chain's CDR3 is CASSYRPDRYEQFF. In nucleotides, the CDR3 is TGTGCCAGCAGTTACCGGCCGGACAGATATGAGCAGTTCTTC.

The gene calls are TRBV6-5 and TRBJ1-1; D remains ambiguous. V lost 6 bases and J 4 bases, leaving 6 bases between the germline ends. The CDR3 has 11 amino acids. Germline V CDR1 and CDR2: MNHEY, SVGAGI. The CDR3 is CASRSGTEAFF. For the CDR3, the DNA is TGTGCCAGCAGGTCGGGCACTGAAGCTTTCTTT.

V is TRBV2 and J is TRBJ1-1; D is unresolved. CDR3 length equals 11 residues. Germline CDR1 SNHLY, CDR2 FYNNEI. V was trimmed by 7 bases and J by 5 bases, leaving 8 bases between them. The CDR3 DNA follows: TGTGCCAGCACCGAGAGGACTGAAGCTTTCTTT. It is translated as CASTERTEAFF.

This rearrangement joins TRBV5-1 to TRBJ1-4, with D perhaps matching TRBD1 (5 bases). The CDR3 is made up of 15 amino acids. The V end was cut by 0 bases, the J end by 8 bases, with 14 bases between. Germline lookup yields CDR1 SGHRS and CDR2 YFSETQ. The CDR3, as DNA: TGCGCCAGCAGCTTGGTTGGGGCGAAGGAAGAAAAACTGTTTTTT. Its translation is CASSLVGAKEEKLFF.

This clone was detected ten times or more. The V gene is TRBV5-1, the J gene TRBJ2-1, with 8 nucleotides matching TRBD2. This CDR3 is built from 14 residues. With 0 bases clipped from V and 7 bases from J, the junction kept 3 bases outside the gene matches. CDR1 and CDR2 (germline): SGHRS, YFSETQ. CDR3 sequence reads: CASSLAGGPNEQFF. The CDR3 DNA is TGCGCCAGCAGCTTGGCGGGGGGGCCGAATGAGCAGTTCTTC.

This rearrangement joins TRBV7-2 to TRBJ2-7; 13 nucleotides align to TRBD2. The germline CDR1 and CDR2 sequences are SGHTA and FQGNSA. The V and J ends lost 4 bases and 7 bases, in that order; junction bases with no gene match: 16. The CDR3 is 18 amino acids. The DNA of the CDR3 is TGTGCCAGCAGCTCTCCCGGACTAGCGGGAGCCGTATCAAGGGAGCAGTACTTC. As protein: CASSSPGLAGAVSREQYF. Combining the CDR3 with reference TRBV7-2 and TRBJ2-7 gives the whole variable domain GAGVSQSPSNKVTEKGKDVELRCDPISGHTALYWYRQSLGQGLEFLIYFQGNSAPDKSGLPSDRFSAERTGGSVSTLTIQRTQQEDSAVYLCASSSPGLAGAVSREQYFGPGTRLTVT.